The source of this T cell receptor (beta chain) is a study of blood T cell repertoires in COVID-19. V was trimmed by 6 bases and J by 0 bases, leaving 18 bases between them. The germline V gene has CDR1 MNHEY and CDR2 SMNVEV (reference sequence). The CDR3 loop spans 16 amino acids. Sequenced by immunoSEQ multiplex PCR; TCRdb stores in-frame clones only, minus some. This table has approximately 300,000 clones, roughly nine tenths appearing once. Ages ranged from roughly 18 to 100 years, with residence in around 24 US areas. This chain joins TRBV27 and TRBJ2-7; D possibly corresponds to TRBD1 (6 bases). The origin of this receptor is a woman aged 25-40 years who had recovered from COVID-19. Sequencing was performed on PBMCs or T cells enriched from blood (not recorded which). The CDR3 region has the DNA TGTGCCAGCAGAGGGGGATGGGTAGGGAACTCCTACGAGCAGTACTTC. It translates to CASRGGWVGNSYEQYF.